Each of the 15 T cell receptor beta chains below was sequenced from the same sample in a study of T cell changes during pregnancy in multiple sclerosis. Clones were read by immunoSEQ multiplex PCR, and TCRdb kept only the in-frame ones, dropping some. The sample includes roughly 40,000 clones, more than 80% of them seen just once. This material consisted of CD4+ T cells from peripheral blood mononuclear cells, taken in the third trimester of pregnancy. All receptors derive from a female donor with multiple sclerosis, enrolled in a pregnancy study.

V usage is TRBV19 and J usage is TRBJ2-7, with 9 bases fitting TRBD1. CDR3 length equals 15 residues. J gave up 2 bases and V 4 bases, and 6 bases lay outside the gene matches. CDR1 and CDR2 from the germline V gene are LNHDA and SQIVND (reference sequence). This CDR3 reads CASSNRGRFAYEQYF. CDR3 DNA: TGTGCCAGTAGTAACAGGGGGCGTTTTGCCTACGAGCAGTACTTC.

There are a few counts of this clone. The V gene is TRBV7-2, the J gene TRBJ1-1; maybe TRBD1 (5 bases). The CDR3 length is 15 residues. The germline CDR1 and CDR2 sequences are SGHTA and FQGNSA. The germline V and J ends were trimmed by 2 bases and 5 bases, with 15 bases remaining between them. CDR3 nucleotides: TGTGCCAGCAGCTTAAGCGGGGGTCGAAAAACTGAAGCTTTCTTT. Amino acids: CASSLSGGRKTEAFF. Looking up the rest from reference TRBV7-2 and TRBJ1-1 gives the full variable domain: GAGVSQSPSNKVTEKGKDVELRCDPISGHTALYWYRQSLGQGLEFLIYFQGNSAPDKSGLPSDRFSAERTGGSVSTLTIQRTQQEDSAVYLCASSLSGGRKTEAFFGQGTRLTVV.

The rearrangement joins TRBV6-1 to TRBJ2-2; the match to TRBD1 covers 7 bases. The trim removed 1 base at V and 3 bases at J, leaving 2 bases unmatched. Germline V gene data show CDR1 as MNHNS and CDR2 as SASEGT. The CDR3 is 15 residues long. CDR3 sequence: CASSEGQGYTGELFF. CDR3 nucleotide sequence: TGTGCCAGCAGTGAAGGACAGGGCTACACCGGGGAGCTGTTTTTT.

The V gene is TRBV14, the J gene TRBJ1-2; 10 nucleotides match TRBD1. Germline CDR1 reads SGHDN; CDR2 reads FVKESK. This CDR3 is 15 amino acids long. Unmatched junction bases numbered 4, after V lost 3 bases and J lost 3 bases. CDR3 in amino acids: CASSQATGGYYGYTF. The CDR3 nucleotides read TGTGCCAGCAGCCAGGCGACAGGGGGCTACTATGGCTACACCTTC.

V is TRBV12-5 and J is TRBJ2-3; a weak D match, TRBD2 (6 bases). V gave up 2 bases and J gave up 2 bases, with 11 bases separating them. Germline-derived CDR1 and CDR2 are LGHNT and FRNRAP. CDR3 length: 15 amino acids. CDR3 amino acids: CASGLSAGYTDTQYF. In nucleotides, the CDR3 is TGTGCTAGTGGTTTGTCTGCGGGATACACAGATACGCAGTATTTT.

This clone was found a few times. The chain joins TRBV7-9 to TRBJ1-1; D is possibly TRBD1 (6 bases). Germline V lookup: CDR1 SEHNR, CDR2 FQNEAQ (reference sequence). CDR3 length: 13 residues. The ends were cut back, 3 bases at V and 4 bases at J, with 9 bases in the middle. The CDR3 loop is CASSFTGSTEAFF. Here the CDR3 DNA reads TGTGCCAGCAGCTTCACAGGGAGCACTGAAGCTTTCTTT. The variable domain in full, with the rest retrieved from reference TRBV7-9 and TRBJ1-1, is DTGVSQNPRHKITKRGQNVTFRCDPISEHNRLYWYRQTLGQGPEFLTYFQNEAQLEKSRLLSDRFSAERPKGSFSTLEIQRTEQGDSAMYLCASSFTGSTEAFFGQGTRLTVV.

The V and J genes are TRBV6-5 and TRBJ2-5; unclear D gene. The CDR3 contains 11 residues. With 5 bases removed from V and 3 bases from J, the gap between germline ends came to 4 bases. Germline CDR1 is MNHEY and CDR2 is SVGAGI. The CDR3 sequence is CASSQEETQYF. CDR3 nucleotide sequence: TGTGCCAGCAGTCAGGAAGAGACCCAGTACTTC.

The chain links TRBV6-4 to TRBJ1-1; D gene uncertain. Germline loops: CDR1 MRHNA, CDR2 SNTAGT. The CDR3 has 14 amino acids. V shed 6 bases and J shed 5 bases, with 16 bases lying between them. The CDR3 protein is CASSRSPTETEAFF. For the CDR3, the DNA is TGTGCCAGCAGCCGTTCCCCCACAGAGACTGAAGCTTTCTTT.

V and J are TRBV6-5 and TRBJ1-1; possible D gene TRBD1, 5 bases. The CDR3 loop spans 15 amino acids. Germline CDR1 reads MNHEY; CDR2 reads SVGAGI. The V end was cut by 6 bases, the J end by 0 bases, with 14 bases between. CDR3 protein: CASSPIVGLNTEAFF. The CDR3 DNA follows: TGTGCCAGCAGCCCGATCGTGGGGCTGAACACTGAAGCTTTCTTT.

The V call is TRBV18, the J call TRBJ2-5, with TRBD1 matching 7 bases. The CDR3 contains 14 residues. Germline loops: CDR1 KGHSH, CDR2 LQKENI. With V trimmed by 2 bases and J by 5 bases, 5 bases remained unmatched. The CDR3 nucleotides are TGTGCCAGCTCACCAACGACAGGGCCGGAGACCCAGTACTTC. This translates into CASSPTTGPETQYF.

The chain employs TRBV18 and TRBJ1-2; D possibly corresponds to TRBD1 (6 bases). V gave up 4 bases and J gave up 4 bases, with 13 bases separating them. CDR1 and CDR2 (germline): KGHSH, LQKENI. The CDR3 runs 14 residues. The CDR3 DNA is TGTGCCAGCTCACGGGCCGGACAGAGCTATGGCTACACCTTC. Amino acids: CASSRAGQSYGYTF.

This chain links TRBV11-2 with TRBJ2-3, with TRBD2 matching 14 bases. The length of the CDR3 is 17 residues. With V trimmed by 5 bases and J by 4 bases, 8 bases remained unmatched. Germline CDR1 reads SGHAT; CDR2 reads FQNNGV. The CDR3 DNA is TGTGCCAGCAGCCCTGAGACTAGCGGGAGGGCCCCAGATACGCAGTATTTT. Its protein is CASSPETSGRAPDTQYF.

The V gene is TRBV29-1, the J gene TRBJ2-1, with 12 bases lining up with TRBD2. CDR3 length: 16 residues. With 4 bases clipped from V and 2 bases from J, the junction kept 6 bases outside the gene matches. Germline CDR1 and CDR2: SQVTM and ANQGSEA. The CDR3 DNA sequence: TGCAGCGTTGGAGGACTAGCGGGGACTACCTACAATGAGCAGTTCTTC. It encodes CSVGGLAGTTYNEQFF.

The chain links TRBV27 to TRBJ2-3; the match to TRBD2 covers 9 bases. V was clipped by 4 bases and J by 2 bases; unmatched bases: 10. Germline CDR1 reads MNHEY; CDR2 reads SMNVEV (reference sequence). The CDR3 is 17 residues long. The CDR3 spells CASSWSLVAGDTDTQYF. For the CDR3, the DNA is TGTGCCAGCAGTTGGTCGCTCGTAGCGGGAGACACAGATACGCAGTATTTT.

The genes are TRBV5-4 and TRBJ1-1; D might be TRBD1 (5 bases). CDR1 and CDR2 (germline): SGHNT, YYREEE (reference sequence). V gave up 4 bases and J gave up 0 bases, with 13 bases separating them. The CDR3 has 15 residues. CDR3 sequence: CASSPSGLLNTEAFF. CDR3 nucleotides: TGTGCCAGCAGCCCTTCAGGGCTCTTGAACACTGAAGCTTTCTTT.